This note documents a single T cell receptor (beta chain) sequence. Its antigen remains unidentified. This sample stems from a study of pediatric ulcerative colitis. Study-wide points: Blood-rectal clonal overlap within each person was significantly higher in ulcerative colitis patients than controls. All ulcerative colitis patients, but no controls, carried a couple of rectal clonotypes.

During colonoscopy, one to two rectal pinch biopsies were collected. This CDR3 spans 13 amino acids. Germline CDR1 SGHTA, CDR2 FQGNSA. The V gene lost 5 bases and the J gene lost 7 bases, with 14 bases spanning the gap. TCRdb keeps only in-frame clones here, not all; method: immunoSEQ multiplex PCR. The data show roughly 45,000 clones, over 70% seen once. This receptor was identified in a girl between 5 and 17 years old with moderate ulcerative colitis. The chain carries TRBV7-2 and TRBJ1-2; a weak D match, TRBD1 (6 bases). The sequenced sample consisted of gut tissue. The CDR3 spells CASSPGGGAGYTF. The CDR3 nucleotides are TGTGCCAGCAGCCCCGGCGGGGGGGCTGGCTACACCTTC.